This entry is about one T cell receptor (beta chain). Its antigen is not known. This CDR3 has 15 amino acids. The germline gives CDR1 SGHRS, CDR2 YFSETQ. The V segment lost 1 base and the J segment 9 bases; nucleotides outside the gene matches: 7. These data originate in a study of cytomegalovirus exposure and HLA in healthy donors. About the research overall: Samples from HLA-typed donors yielded 65 million to 85 million unique TCRs in an early data release.

General study results and limits: A previous analysis found most TCR beta V segments productive roughly 90% or roughly 30% of the time. Equally common other TCR beta chains were less clonally expanded than HLA-associated ones, a later analysis found.

PCR was performed using 60 Vbeta and 13 Jbeta primers. Method: immunoSEQ multiplex PCR; TCRdb's copy keeps in-frame clones and lacks some. This sample has about 59,000 clones, with 75% to 85% found just once. The sequence came from a woman in her thirties or forties in good health and CMV-seronegative. V gene TRBV5-1 combines with J gene TRBJ2-1; 10 positions match TRBD2. The sequenced sample consisted of PBMCs. The CDR3 loop is CASSLQAGGPIEQFF. In DNA form, the CDR3 reads TGCGCCAGCAGCTTGCAAGCGGGAGGGCCTATTGAGCAGTTCTTC.